This note documents a single T cell receptor beta chain sequence. Libraries were prepared by immunoSEQ multiplex PCR; TCRdb keeps only in-frame clonotypes and omits some of them. The table has 2.3 million or so clones, roughly 93% seen once. V gave up 2 bases and J gave up 6 bases, with 4 bases separating them. CDR3 length: 12 residues. The germline CDR1 and CDR2 sequences are SNHLY and FYNNEI. This entry is derived from a study of shared clonotypes between healthy human individuals. Input material: naive CD4+ T cells from PBMCs. As for subset: CD45RA+ positively selected. This sequence joins TRBV2 and TRBJ2-2; D remains ambiguous. This clonotype originated in a man between 18 and 29 years old in good health. Some clones in this sample may be carry-over from other donors' samples. The CDR3 sequence is CASSEYPGELFF. The CDR3 region has the DNA TGTGCCAGCAGTGAATACCCCGGGGAGCTGTTTTTT.